The 21 T cell receptor beta chains below come from one sample, sequenced in a study of T cell repertoires in cytomegalovirus infection. TCRdb reanalysed the reads using MiXCR and keeps one entry per CDR3 protein. The data hold 630,000 or so distinct CDR3 sequences, with approximately 24% observed a single time. Input material: CD8+ T cells from PBMCs. These receptors came from a human donor in good health (CMV status not recorded). Some clones in this sample may be carry-over from other donors' samples.

The chain recombines TRBV4-2 with TRBJ1-6; D perhaps matches TRBD1 (5 bases). This CDR3 spans 16 amino acids. With 3 bases removed from V and 3 bases from J, the gap between germline ends came to 12 bases. The V gene's germline CDR1 is LGHNA and CDR2 YNFKEQ. The CDR3 loop is CASSQTGTGYNSPLHF. The CDR3 DNA follows: TGTGCCAGCAGCCAGACCGGGACGGGCTATAATTCACCCCTCCACTTT.

The CDR3 DNA sequence: TGTGCCAGCAGTTACTCCCCGGGTAGAACGTCCTACAATGAGCAGTTCTTC. It translates to CASSYSPGRTSYNEQFF. The chain is built from TRBV6-5 and TRBJ2-1; unclear D gene. Trimming removed 0 bases from V and 1 base from J, with 13 bases in between. The length of the CDR3 is 17 residues. Germline values: CDR1 MNHEY, CDR2 SVGAGI.

The rearrangement joins TRBV14 to TRBJ2-3, with 13 bases that match TRBD2. J lost 5 bases, V lost 2 bases, and 13 bases had no gene match. The CDR3 has 19 residues. Germline CDR1 SGHDN, CDR2 FVKESK. The CDR3 coding sequence is TGTGCCAGCAGCCAAAAAGGCGGGACTAGCGGGGTGGCGGAAGATACGCAGTATTTT. Translating gives CASSQKGGTSGVAEDTQYF.

This clonotype appeared a few times. An end of the junction does not agree with germline; a read error may underlie this. The rearrangement links TRBV7-7 to TRBJ2-5; the D is unclear. From germline, CDR1 is SSHAT and CDR2 FNYEAQ (reference sequence). The CDR3 totals 16 residues. The CDR3 spells CASSPDVTRKVETQYF. CDR3 nucleotide sequence: TGTGCTAGCAGCCCCGACGTGACCCGGAAGGTGGAGACCCAGTACTTC.

This clonotype was found a few times. V gene TRBV6-2 or TRBV6-3 combines with J gene TRBJ2-1; a weak D match, TRBD1 (5 bases). The ends were cut back, 4 bases at V and 3 bases at J, with 25 bases in the middle. Germline CDR1 MNHEY, CDR2 SVGEGT. The CDR3 is made up of 19 amino acids. The CDR3 DNA reads as TGTGCCAGCAGTTCCCCCCAGGGCATTAAAAATACCCACTACAATGAGCAGTTCTTC. It specifies CASSSPQGIKNTHYNEQFF.

This clonotype was observed a single time. The chain combines TRBV20-1 with TRBJ2-1; D is possibly TRBD1 or TRBD2 (6 bases each). V was shortened by 0 bases and J by 7 bases, with 16 bases between the two germline ends. The CDR3 runs to 15 residues. Germline V gene lookup returns CDR1 DFQATT and CDR2 SNEGSKA (reference sequence). The CDR3 reads CSARDYEGGMNEQFF. CDR3 nucleotides: TGCAGTGCTAGAGATTATGAGGGGGGCATGAATGAGCAGTTCTTC.

The rearrangement joins TRBV7-9 to TRBJ2-5; the D gene could be TRBD1 or TRBD2 (5 bases each). Germline assignment: CDR1 SEHNR and CDR2 FQNEAQ (reference sequence). Trimming cost V 5 bases and J 0 bases, with 13 bases left between them. This CDR3 has 15 residues. CDR3 nucleotides: TGTGCCAGCAGCAACCTAGAGGGGAACCAAGAGACCCAGTACTTC. This translates into CASSNLEGNQETQYF.

For this clonotype: Mismatch with germline at one junction end may stem from a read error. This chain links TRBV28 with TRBJ2-2, with 9 bases matching TRBD1. This CDR3 has 15 residues. Germline CDR1 is MDHEN and CDR2 is SYDVKM. The CDR3 protein is CASSSRTGVLGELFF. Here the CDR3 DNA reads TGTGCCAGTAGTTCCAGGACAGGGGTCCTCGGGGAGCTGTTTTTT.

On this clonotype itself: The junction does not match germline at one end; this may be a read error. The chain uses TRBV4-3 and TRBJ1-1; D unclear. In germline, CDR1 is LGHNA, CDR2 YSLEER. The CDR3 length is 15 residues. CDR3 region: CASSQEEGSNIEAFF. Here the CDR3 DNA reads TGCGCCAGCAGCCAAGAGGAGGGATCGAACATTGAAGCTTTCTTT.

This clonotype was seen ten or more times. V is TRBV28 and J is TRBJ1-5; D is unclear. Germline CDR1 MDHEN, CDR2 SYDVKM. Trimming took 3 bases from V and 1 from J, leaving 10 bases between them. CDR3 length: 15 amino acids. The CDR3 DNA is TGTGCCAGCAGTTTCCTGACAAGCAGCAATCAGCCCCAGCATTTT. Amino acids: CASSFLTSSNQPQHF.

There are a few counts of this clonotype. V gene TRBV27 combines with J gene TRBJ1-2; TRBD1 is a possible D gene (5 bases). Germline V gives CDR1 MNHEY, CDR2 SMNVEV (reference sequence). With 2 bases removed from V and 2 bases from J, the gap between germline ends came to 12 bases. This CDR3 has 15 residues. CDR3 in amino acids: CASSLDTSGNYGYTF. The DNA for the CDR3 is TGTGCCAGCAGTTTAGATACCTCAGGGAACTATGGCTACACCTTC.

V gene TRBV11-2 combines with J gene TRBJ2-5, with TRBD2 matching over 14 bases. CDR3 length: 17 amino acids. The V segment lost 5 bases and the J segment 1 base; nucleotides outside the gene matches: 6. Germline V gene sequence: CDR1 SGHAT, CDR2 FQNNGV. The CDR3 DNA sequence: TGTGCCAGCAGCCCTGGACTAGCGGGGGGACTCCAAGAGACCCAGTACTTC. Its protein is CASSPGLAGGLQETQYF.

V and J are TRBV19 and TRBJ2-1; D not resolved. Between the trimmed V and J ends, which lost 3 bases and 6 bases, there was a span of 6 bases. The CDR3 runs to 12 residues. Germline V gene sequence: CDR1 LNHDA, CDR2 SQIVND (reference sequence). The CDR3: CASSIGANEQFF. The DNA of the CDR3 is TGTGCCAGTAGTATTGGAGCCAATGAGCAGTTCTTC.

The rearrangement joins TRBV28 to TRBJ1-1; the D is unclear. The length of the CDR3 is 12 residues. With 6 bases removed from V and 4 bases from J, the gap between germline ends came to 9 bases. Germline CDR1 is MDHEN and CDR2 is SYDVKM. The CDR3: CASRRPGTEAFF. For the CDR3, the DNA is TGTGCCAGCAGACGCCCCGGCACTGAAGCTTTCTTT.

The chain combines TRBV5-1 with TRBJ1-1, with 7 bases matching TRBD1. The trim removed 2 bases at V and 5 bases at J, leaving 3 bases unmatched. CDR3 length: 13 residues. Germline CDR1 is SGHRS and CDR2 is YFSETQ. The CDR3 DNA is TGCGCCAGCAGCTTCACAGGGGAAACTGAAGCTTTCTTT. This codes for CASSFTGETEAFF.

This clonotype was counted a few times. CDR3 coding DNA: TGTGCCAGCAGCCAGACAGGTTCAACCTACGAGCAGTACGTC. Translating it yields CASSQTGSTYEQYV. This chain connects TRBV7-9 to TRBJ2-7; possible D gene TRBD1, 6 bases. Trimming took 5 bases from V and 2 from J, leaving 13 bases between them. The CDR3 covers 14 residues. From germline, CDR1 is SEHNR and CDR2 FQNEAQ (reference sequence).

The chain recombines TRBV5-6 with TRBJ2-1, with a tentative D call TRBD2 (5 bases). CDR3 length: 17 amino acids. The germline gives CDR1 SGHDT, CDR2 YYEEEE. V dropped 3 bases and J dropped 3 bases, with 19 bases sitting between them. CDR3 nucleotides: TGTGCCAGCAGCTCTCGCCGCCGAATCCGGGGCTACAATGAGCAGTTCTTC. The encoded protein is CASSSRRRIRGYNEQFF.

This clonotype was picked up many times. A junction boundary mismatches the germline segment, possibly from a read error. The rearrangement joins TRBV27 to TRBJ2-7, with D unresolved. Germline V lookup: CDR1 MNHEY, CDR2 SMNVEV (reference sequence). This CDR3 contains 13 residues. The CDR3 loop is CASSLSSFGEQYF. The CDR3 nucleotides read TGTGCCAGCAGCTTATCGTCCTTCGGCGAGCAGTACTTC.

This clonotype has ten or more counts. The rearrangement uses TRBV20-1 and TRBJ2-2, with a weak D call TRBD1 (5 bases). Germline CDR1 reads DFQATT; CDR2 reads SNEGSKA (reference sequence). This CDR3 comprises 14 residues. The V gene lost 7 bases and the J gene lost 2 bases, with 14 bases spanning the gap. The CDR3 bases are TGCAGTGTTCTAGACAGTCCCAACACCGGGGAGCTGTTTTTT. The encoded protein is CSVLDSPNTGELFF.

The rearrangement uses TRBV2 and TRBJ1-3; D is ambiguous. This CDR3 spans 15 amino acids. Germline V gene lookup returns CDR1 SNHLY and CDR2 FYNNEI. Trimming took off 6 bases at V and 0 bases at J, with 12 bases between the two ends. The CDR3 spells CASRRTLSSGNTIYF. The CDR3 DNA reads TGTGCCAGCAGGCGGACTCTAAGCTCTGGAAACACCATATATTTT.

As for this clonotype: This may be a read error: a much more frequent sequence differs by one nucleotide. DNA for the CDR3: TGTGCCAGCAGCTTATCCGGCATATACACTGAAGCTTTCTTT. Protein: CASSLSGIYTEAFF. This chain uses TRBV7-2 with TRBJ1-1; D is uncertain. CDR3 size: 14 residues. Germline V gene data show CDR1 as SGHTA and CDR2 as FQGNSA. V was cut by 2 bases and J by 3 bases, with 10 bases left in between. Variable domain in full (rest from reference TRBV7-2 and TRBJ1-1): GAGVSQSPSNKVTEKGKDVELRCDPISGHTALYWYRQSLGQGLEFLIYFQGNSAPDKSGLPSDRFSAERTGGSVSTLTIQRTQQEDSAVYLCASSLSGIYTEAFFGQGTRLTVV.